This note documents a single T cell receptor beta chain sequence. The antigen is unknown. The junction departs from the called germline gene at one end, perhaps through a read error. This entry is derived from a study of CD4+ T cells in melanoma. The study, taken as a whole, reports: In melanoma, neoantigen-specific CD4+ T cells reportedly differed in differentiation state. CD8+ T cell, macrophage and B cell function reportedly correlated with neoantigen-specific CD4+ T cells.

TCRdb's copy holds only in-frame clones and misses some; the assay was immunoSEQ multiplex PCR. The sample records about 50,000 clones, about 88% being singletons. The CDR3 is 15 residues long. The germline V gene has CDR1 MNHEY and CDR2 SVGAGI. The rearrangement links TRBV6-5 to TRBJ1-2; possible D gene TRBD1, 6 bases. The sequencing sample was made of peripheral blood. This receptor was obtained from a human donor with melanoma. CDR3 residues: CASSDSRGPAGGYTF. In DNA, the CDR3 is TGTGCCAGCAGTGACTCCCGGGGGCCTGCGGGGGGCTACACCTTC.